The text below deals with one T cell receptor beta chain. These data belong to a study of beta chain features in type 1 diabetes. The isolated RNA, all of it, was reverse transcribed, so expressed TCRB transcripts were what got sequenced. The protocol was immunoSEQ multiplex PCR, while the TCRdb copy is restricted to in-frame clones and leaves out a portion. The repertoire includes around 300,000 clones, 11% of them detected once, and around 0.015% sits in the top ten. Germline CDR1 SGHDT, CDR2 YYEEEE. The CDR3 is made up of 14 amino acids. The TCR sequence derives from a woman aged 30 to 39 in good health. The specimen was naive CD4+ T cells from blood. The rearrangement joins TRBV5-6 to TRBJ2-5; no clear D gene. The J call may not be correct, given that the DNA end is closer to TRBJ2-7. The CDR3 is CASSSTVNSYEQYF. CDR3 nucleotides: TGTGCCAGCAGTTCTACGGTAAACTCCTACGAGCAGTACTTC.